There are a few counts of the clone carrying this T cell receptor beta chain. No antigen is known for it. The data were taken from a study of response to subunit inactivated influenza vaccine. Notes on the study in general: The authors offered the suggestion that each seasonal influenza vaccination recruits few new T cells.

Germline V gene lookup returns CDR1 LGHNA and CDR2 YNFKEQ. The CDR3 has 17 amino acids. V dropped 0 bases and J dropped 0 bases, with 12 bases sitting between them. TCRdb re-called the RT-PCR reads through MiXCR, storing one row per CDR3 protein. This table holds about 190,000 distinct CDR3 sequences, approximately 15% found once. The origin of this receptor is a man in his fifties who received an inactivated influenza vaccine. V gene TRBV4-2 combines with J gene TRBJ2-1, with D hard to call. The sequencing here drew on CD8+ T cells sorted from PBMCs, taken around 5 days after vaccination. This chain's CDR3 is CASSQDNFLSSYNEQFF. The CDR3 DNA reads as TGTGCCAGCAGCCAAGATAACTTCTTGAGCTCCTACAATGAGCAGTTCTTC.